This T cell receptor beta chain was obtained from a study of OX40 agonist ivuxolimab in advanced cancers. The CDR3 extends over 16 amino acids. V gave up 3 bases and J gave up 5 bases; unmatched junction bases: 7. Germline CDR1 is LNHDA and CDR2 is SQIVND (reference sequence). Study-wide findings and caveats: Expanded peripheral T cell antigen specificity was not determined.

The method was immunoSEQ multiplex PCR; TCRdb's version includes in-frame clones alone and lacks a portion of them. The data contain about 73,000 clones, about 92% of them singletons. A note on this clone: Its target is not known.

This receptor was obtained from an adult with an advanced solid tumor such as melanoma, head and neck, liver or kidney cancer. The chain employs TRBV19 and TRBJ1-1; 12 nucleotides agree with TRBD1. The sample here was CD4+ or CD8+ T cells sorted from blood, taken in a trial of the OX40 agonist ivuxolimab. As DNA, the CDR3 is TGTGCCAGTAGTATCGGGGGGACAGGGGGCGCGACTGAAGCTTTCTTT. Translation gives CASSIGGTGGATEAFF. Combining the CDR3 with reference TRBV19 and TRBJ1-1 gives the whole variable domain DGGITQSPKYLFRKEGQNVTLSCEQNLNHDAMYWYRQDPGQGLRLIYYSQIVNDFQKGDIAEGYSVSREKKESFPLTVTSAQKNPTAFYLCASSIGGTGGATEAFFGQGTRLTVV.